These 23 T cell receptor beta chains came from one sample sequenced in a study of T cell repertoires in cytomegalovirus infection. A single record per CDR3 protein comes from TCRdb applying MiXCR to the reads. The data contain 200,000 to 300,000 distinct CDR3 sequences, 12% of them singletons. Sequences were obtained from PBMCs. The receptors were gathered from a human donor in good health (CMV status not recorded). Some clones in this sample may be carry-over from other donors' samples.

In this sample, this clonotype turned up a few times. The rearrangement uses TRBV5-1 and TRBJ2-7; possible D gene TRBD1, 5 bases. CDR3 length equals 14 residues. Germline CDR1 and CDR2: SGHRS and YFSETQ. V was cut by 4 bases and J by 7 bases, with 18 bases left in between. The CDR3 region is CASSPKGAPMEQYF. The CDR3, as DNA: TGCGCCAGCAGCCCTAAAGGGGCGCCTATGGAGCAGTACTTC.

The chain combines TRBV7-9 with TRBJ1-2; D unresolved. The V gene lost 0 bases and the J gene lost 4 bases, with 12 bases spanning the gap. Germline V gives CDR1 SEHNR, CDR2 FQNEAQ (reference sequence). CDR3 length: 15 amino acids. CDR3 residues: CASSLAAGPVYGYTF. DNA of the CDR3: TGTGCCAGCAGCTTAGCGGCAGGACCTGTCTATGGCTACACCTTC.

This clonotype has ten or more counts. CDR3 protein: CSVSPDISTDTQYF. CDR3 in DNA: TGCAGCGTTAGTCCGGACATAAGCACAGATACGCAGTATTTT. V usage is TRBV29-1 and J usage is TRBJ2-3; TRBD1 might be the D (5 bases). Germline CDR1 and CDR2: SQVTM and ANQGSEA. The ends were cut back, 5 bases at V and 0 bases at J, with 12 bases in the middle. There are 14 residues in the CDR3.

The chain uses TRBV29-1 and TRBJ2-5; 7 nucleotides align to TRBD1. The CDR3 consists of 13 residues. J was trimmed by 5 bases and V by 6 bases; bases with no gene match: 9. Germline CDR1 is SQVTM and CDR2 is ANQGSEA. In DNA, the CDR3 is TGCAGCGTGGCGGCAGGGGGTGAGGAGACCCAGTACTTC. Protein: CSVAAGGEETQYF.

This clonotype was seen a handful of times. The chain joins TRBV14 to TRBJ1-2; D gene ambiguous. Trimming stripped 0 bases from V and 0 bases from J, with 5 bases between. Germline V gene data show CDR1 as SGHDN and CDR2 as FVKESK. CDR3 length equals 14 residues. The CDR3 sequence is CASSQDLTNYGYTF. Here the CDR3 DNA reads TGTGCCAGCAGCCAAGACCTAACTAACTATGGCTACACCTTC.

In this sample, this clonotype turned up many times. The V call is TRBV28, the J call TRBJ2-5; 7 nucleotides align to TRBD1. The germline CDR1 and CDR2 sequences are MDHEN and SYDVKM. This CDR3 comprises 14 residues. V gave up 6 bases and J gave up 5 bases; unmatched junction bases: 9. The CDR3 nucleotides are TGTGCCAGCAGCTCCTCGACAGGGCCGGAGACCCAGTACTTC. Translating gives CASSSSTGPETQYF.

The chain links TRBV2 to TRBJ1-6; the D gene is possibly TRBD1 (5 bases). The CDR3 runs to 14 residues. The germline CDR1 and CDR2 sequences are SNHLY and FYNNEI. V gave up 6 bases and J gave up 7 bases, with 13 bases separating them. In DNA form, the CDR3 reads TGTGCCAGCAGAATAAGGGGTAGCAATTCACCCCTCCACTTT. Translating gives CASRIRGSNSPLHF.

This clonotype has more than one count but fewer than ten. The chain couples TRBV29-1 to TRBJ2-5; D tentatively reads TRBD1 or TRBD2 (5 bases each). Trimming shortened V by 0 bases and J by 4 bases, and 12 bases separated the two germline ends. The germline V gene has CDR1 SQVTM and CDR2 ANQGSEA. The CDR3 has 14 amino acids. Here the CDR3 reads CSVEDLTGGETQYF. The CDR3 region has the DNA TGCAGCGTTGAAGATCTTACAGGAGGAGAGACCCAGTACTTC.

This clonotype was recorded at least ten times. The chain recombines TRBV7-2 with TRBJ2-3; the match to TRBD2 covers 11 bases. The V segment lost 5 bases and the J segment 5 bases; nucleotides outside the gene matches: 3. The CDR3 is 14 amino acids. CDR1 and CDR2 from the germline V gene are SGHTA and FQGNSA. The CDR3 coding sequence is TGTGCCAGCAGCAGTACTAGCGGGAGAGATACGCAGTATTTT. Amino acids: CASSSTSGRDTQYF.

V and J are TRBV6-2 or TRBV6-3 and TRBJ2-7; the match to TRBD1 covers 7 bases. CDR1 is MNHEY, CDR2 SVGEGT, per germline. With 4 bases clipped from V and 3 bases from J, the junction kept 6 bases outside the gene matches. The CDR3 length is 14 residues. CDR3 DNA: TGTGCCAGCAGTTCCATGGGACAGTACTACGAGCAGTACTTC. Translated: CASSSMGQYYEQYF.

This clonotype was seen at least ten times. The V and J genes are TRBV7-8 and TRBJ1-6; tentatively, D is TRBD1 (6 bases). V was clipped by 5 bases and J by 2 bases, with 10 bases between them. The CDR3 is made up of 15 amino acids. Germline V gene data show CDR1 as SGHVS and CDR2 as FQNEAQ. CDR3 nucleotide sequence: TGTGCCAGCAGCGTCGACAGGACCTATAATTCACCCCTCCACTTT. It encodes CASSVDRTYNSPLHF.

The chain's CDR3 is CASSLGGTGGGTEAFF. The CDR3 nucleotides are TGTGCCAGCAGTTTAGGAGGGACAGGGGGGGGGACTGAAGCTTTCTTT. J is TRBJ1-1 and V is TRBV28; 11 bases fit TRBD1. Looked up from germline, CDR1 is MDHEN and CDR2 is SYDVKM. This CDR3 region has 16 residues. V was pared by 2 bases and J by 5 bases, with 7 bases of the junction left unmatched.

This clonotype was seen only a few times. The genes are TRBV6-2 or TRBV6-3 and TRBJ2-1; weak D call: TRBD2 (6 bases). Germline V lookup: CDR1 MNHEY, CDR2 SVGEGT. The CDR3 consists of 15 residues. V lost 2 bases and J 7 bases, leaving 15 bases between the germline ends. In nucleotides, the CDR3 is TGTGCCAGCAGTTACGTGCGGGGCCCAAGGAATGAGCAGTTCTTC. Encoded protein: CASSYVRGPRNEQFF.

This clonotype was observed at least ten times. The chain couples TRBV19 to TRBJ1-2; TRBD1 aligns across 8 bases. Losses at the gene ends were 6 bases for V and 5 bases for J; bases not matched to a gene: 8. The CDR3 is 14 residues long. The germline V gene encodes CDR1 LNHDA and CDR2 SQIVND (reference sequence). DNA of the CDR3: TGTGCCAGTAGCCCGGGACAGGCCATTTATGGCTACACCTTC. Translated, it gives CASSPGQAIYGYTF.

This clonotype was detected many times. V usage is TRBV7-6 and J usage is TRBJ1-2; no reliable D call. Germline V gene lookup returns CDR1 SGHVS and CDR2 FNYEAQ. The CDR3 loop spans 13 amino acids. Deletions cut 2 bases from V and 2 bases from J, with 6 bases between. The CDR3 DNA sequence: TGTGCCAGCAGCTTAAGACGGAACTATGGCTACACCTTC. This encodes CASSLRRNYGYTF. Based on the CDR3 plus reference TRBV7-6 and TRBJ1-2, the full variable domain is GAGVSQSPRYKVTKRGQDVALRCDPISGHVSLYWYRQALGQGPEFLTYFNYEAQQDKSGLPNDRFSAERPEGSISTLTIQRTEQRDSAMYRCASSLRRNYGYTFGSGTRLTVV.

The table lists this clonotype with many counts. The chain employs TRBV5-1 and TRBJ1-2; D is unresolved. V was trimmed by 4 bases and J by 4 bases, leaving 11 bases between them. This CDR3 is built from 13 residues. The germline CDR1 and CDR2 sequences are SGHRS and YFSETQ. CDR3 DNA sequence: TGCGCCAGCAGCCCTTCCCCGTCCTATGGCTACACCTTC. It specifies CASSPSPSYGYTF.

This clonotype was seen more than once but under ten times. Here the CDR3 DNA reads TGTGCCAGCAGTCCCCCCGCTGGGCAAGAGACCCAGTACTTC. Translation: CASSPPAGQETQYF. V gene TRBV28 combines with J gene TRBJ2-5; D not certain. V gave up 5 bases and J gave up 2 bases, with 12 bases separating them. Germline CDR1 and CDR2: MDHEN and SYDVKM. The CDR3 sequence is 14 residues long.

This clonotype was seen a few times. The gene calls are TRBV19 and TRBJ1-1, with TRBD1 as a possible D gene (5 bases). Germline CDR1 and CDR2: LNHDA and SQIVND (reference sequence). The CDR3 extends over 15 amino acids. V dropped 5 bases and J dropped 1 base, with 14 bases sitting between them. The CDR3 region is CASSPLLGANTEAFF. The CDR3 coding sequence is TGTGCCAGTAGTCCCCTCCTTGGGGCGAACACTGAAGCTTTCTTT.

This clonotype was detected ten times or more. The chain links TRBV4-2 to TRBJ1-5, with D unclear. This CDR3 spans 14 amino acids. The germline V gene has CDR1 LGHNA and CDR2 YNFKEQ. The germline V and J ends were trimmed by 1 base and 7 bases, with 11 bases remaining between them. CDR3 protein: CASSQVGVGQPQHF. CDR3 DNA sequence: TGTGCCAGCAGCCAAGTTGGGGTGGGACAGCCCCAGCATTTT.

The genes are TRBV28 and TRBJ2-3; D is uncertain. The CDR3 totals 12 residues. In germline, CDR1 is MDHEN, CDR2 SYDVKM. V was trimmed by 2 bases and J by 9 bases, leaving 9 bases between them. As DNA, the CDR3 is TGTGCCAGCAGTTTAGAGGCCCGGACGCAGTATTTT. Its translation: CASSLEARTQYF.

This clonotype was recorded a few times. The chain carries TRBV12-3 or TRBV12-4 and TRBJ2-5; TRBD1 aligns across 7 bases. The CDR3 covers 15 residues. The V and J ends lost 5 bases and 2 bases, in that order; junction bases with no gene match: 8. DNA for the CDR3: TGTGCCAGCAGTCGACTCCGGGACAGACAAGAGACCCAGTACTTC. Translation gives CASSRLRDRQETQYF.

This clonotype was counted ten times or more. The J gene is TRBJ2-1, the V gene TRBV7-9; 9 bases align to TRBD2. Germline CDR1 is SEHNR and CDR2 is FQNEAQ (reference sequence). This CDR3 is 14 amino acids long. With 0 bases clipped from V and 8 bases from J, the junction kept 2 bases outside the gene matches. The CDR3 DNA reads as TGTGCCAGCAGCTTAGCCGGGACTAGCTATGAGCAGTTCTTC. Its translation: CASSLAGTSYEQFF.

This clonotype was observed a handful of times. The chain couples TRBV5-6 to TRBJ1-1; D ambiguous. In germline, CDR1 is SGHDT, CDR2 YYEEEE. The CDR3 length is 13 residues. Trimming shortened V by 4 bases and J by 0 bases, and 7 bases separated the two germline ends. Here the CDR3 DNA reads TGTGCCAGCAGCCGACAATTGAACACTGAAGCTTTCTTT. Residues: CASSRQLNTEAFF.